These 22 T cell receptor beta chains were all obtained from the same sample, sequenced in a study of shared clonotypes between healthy human individuals. Assay: immunoSEQ multiplex PCR; the TCRdb copy retains only in-frame clones and omits some. The data contain fewer than 550,000 clones, 60% to 80% of them seen just once; the ten biggest clones take up approximately 12%. Material for sequencing was PBMCs. Source of these receptors: a woman aged 40 to 50 in good health. Some clones in this sample may be carry-over from other donors' samples.

The chain employs TRBV5-4 and TRBJ2-2, with D uncertain. With 1 base removed from V and 6 bases from J, the gap between germline ends came to 7 bases. This CDR3 contains 13 residues. Per germline, CDR1 SGHNT and CDR2 YYREEE (reference sequence). DNA of the CDR3: TGTGCCAGCAGCTTGACGAGCCCCGGGGAGCTGTTTTTT. Translation gives CASSLTSPGELFF.

The chain is built from TRBV7-4 and TRBJ2-7; tentatively, D is TRBD2 (6 bases). The V gene's germline CDR1 is SGHVT and CDR2 SQSDAQ. The germline V and J ends were trimmed by 2 bases and 3 bases, with 14 bases remaining between them. The CDR3 extends over 15 amino acids. CDR3: CASSLRAWGVYEQYF. Here the CDR3 DNA reads TGTGCCAGCAGCTTAAGAGCCTGGGGGGTCTACGAGCAGTACTTC. Full variable domain (rest looked up from reference TRBV7-4 and TRBJ2-7): GAGVSQSPRYKVAKRGRDVALRCDSISGHVTLYWYRQTLGQGSEVLTYSQSDAQRDKSGRPSGRFSAERPERSVSTLKIQRTEQGDSAVYLCASSLRAWGVYEQYFGPGTRLTVT.

The chain recombines TRBV28 with TRBJ2-1; D may be TRBD1 or TRBD2 (5 bases each). Trimming removed 3 bases from V and 9 bases from J, with 15 bases in between. The germline CDR1 and CDR2 sequences are MDHEN and SYDVKM. The CDR3 spans 14 residues. This CDR3 is CASSFGTSFGEQFF. CDR3 sequence (DNA): TGTGCCAGCAGTTTTGGGACCAGTTTTGGTGAGCAGTTCTTC.

The chain is built from TRBV2 and TRBJ1-2; 7 nucleotides align to TRBD1. After removal of 4 bases from V and 7 bases from J, the junction contained 9 bases not matched to a gene. CDR1 is SNHLY and CDR2 is FYNNEI in the germline V gene. The CDR3 has 14 residues. The CDR3 loop is CASSVDQGVLGYTF. The CDR3 nucleotides read TGTGCCAGCAGTGTAGACCAGGGGGTTCTTGGCTACACCTTC.

This clone was counted many times. The chain links TRBV6-4 to TRBJ2-2; TRBD1 is a possible D gene (6 bases). Germline V CDR1 and CDR2: MRHNA, SNTAGT. The CDR3 is 14 residues long. V dropped 7 bases and J dropped 5 bases, with 14 bases sitting between them. The DNA of the CDR3 is TGTGCCAGCACCCCTCGGACAGAAACCGGGGAGCTGTTTTTT. It specifies CASTPRTETGELFF.

J is TRBJ1-4 and V is TRBV28, with TRBD1 matching 9 bases. Germline V gives CDR1 MDHEN, CDR2 SYDVKM. With 10 bases clipped from V and 4 bases from J, the junction kept 10 bases outside the gene matches. The CDR3 loop spans 15 amino acids. CDR3 region: CATEDRGRLNEKLFF. The CDR3 bases are TGTGCCACCGAGGACAGGGGAAGGCTTAATGAAAAACTGTTTTTT.

The gene calls are TRBV7-2 and TRBJ2-7; 9 bases align to TRBD2. CDR1 SGHTA and CDR2 FQGNSA come from the germline V gene. The trim removed 2 bases at V and 2 bases at J, leaving 4 bases unmatched. The CDR3 runs 15 residues. CDR3 amino acids: CASSLSSSGTYEQYF. CDR3 sequence (DNA): TGTGCCAGCAGCTTAAGCTCTAGCGGGACCTACGAGCAGTACTTC.

This chain joins TRBV6-5 and TRBJ1-1; the match to TRBD1 covers 11 bases. The CDR3 has 14 residues. Looked up from germline, CDR1 is MNHEY and CDR2 is SVGAGI. Trimming took 5 bases from V and 5 from J; bases not matched to a gene: 4. This CDR3 reads CASSRGQGVTEAFF. CDR3 bases: TGTGCCAGCAGTCGGGGACAGGGGGTTACTGAAGCTTTCTTT.

A single count supports this clone. The chain links TRBV30 to TRBJ2-2; 8 bases align to TRBD2. CDR3 length: 15 residues. The V segment lost 5 bases and the J segment 1 base; nucleotides outside the gene matches: 6. Germline values: CDR1 GTSNPN, CDR2 SVGIG (reference sequence). The CDR3 is CAWSRTSRNTGELFF. CDR3 in DNA: TGTGCCTGGTCTAGGACTAGCAGGAACACCGGGGAGCTGTTTTTT.

The chain couples TRBV5-1 to TRBJ2-1; perhaps TRBD2 as D (5 bases). The CDR3 runs to 14 residues. The V gene's germline CDR1 is SGHRS and CDR2 YFSETQ. The V end lost 4 bases, the J end lost 3 bases, and 11 bases lay between the germline ends. CDR3 coding DNA: TGCGCCAGCAGCCCGTCTAGCAGCTACAATGAGCAGTTCTTC. Translating gives CASSPSSSYNEQFF.

J is TRBJ2-3 and V is TRBV7-9; 11 nucleotides align to TRBD2. CDR3 size: 13 residues. Unmatched junction bases numbered 2, after V lost 7 bases and J lost 5 bases. Germline CDR1 SEHNR, CDR2 FQNEAQ (reference sequence). This CDR3 reads CASIGLAGDTQYF. CDR3 bases: TGTGCCAGCATCGGACTAGCGGGAGATACGCAGTATTTT.

This chain joins TRBV6-5 and TRBJ2-5, with D tentatively TRBD2 (6 bases). Germline V gene lookup returns CDR1 MNHEY and CDR2 SVGAGI. Trimming left V 9 bases short and J 11 bases short, with 22 bases between. The CDR3 has 13 residues. CDR3: CASGGVRESEQYF. In DNA form, the CDR3 reads TGTGCCAGTGGTGGAGTTCGGGAGAGTGAGCAGTACTTC.

The CDR3 DNA is TGTGCCACCACCAGGGTAGCGGGAGTGGTCGAGCAGTTCTTC. The encoded protein is CATTRVAGVVEQFF. This chain joins TRBV15 and TRBJ2-1, with 9 nucleotides matching TRBD2. The J segment lost 10 bases and the V segment lost 7 bases, leaving 11 bases of the junction unmatched. In germline, CDR1 is LNHNV, CDR2 YYDKDF (reference sequence). CDR3 length equals 14 residues.

The V call is TRBV30, the J call TRBJ2-7; TRBD2 matches 8 bases. Per the germline V gene, CDR1 is GTSNPN and CDR2 is SVGIG (reference sequence). The length of the CDR3 is 15 residues. The ends lost 2 bases at V and 3 bases at J; junction bases unmatched: 9. The CDR3 loop is CAWSRSGGGFYEQYF. The CDR3, as DNA: TGTGCCTGGAGTCGGTCGGGGGGGGGTTTCTACGAGCAGTACTTC.

The chain couples TRBV7-3 to TRBJ2-1, with TRBD1 matching 9 bases. This CDR3 is built from 14 residues. V lost 5 bases to trimming and J lost 5 bases; unmatched junction nucleotides: 4. CDR1 and CDR2 (germline): SGHTA, FQGTGA. The CDR3: CASSLTGGNNEQFF. DNA of the CDR3: TGTGCCAGCAGCCTGACAGGGGGAAACAATGAGCAGTTCTTC.

This clone showed up just once. The rearrangement uses TRBV2 and TRBJ2-1, with TRBD2 matching over 10 bases. The CDR3 loop spans 14 amino acids. Per the germline V gene, CDR1 is SNHLY and CDR2 is FYNNEI. The ends lost 2 bases at V and 6 bases at J; junction bases unmatched: 1. CDR3 sequence (DNA): TGTGCCAGCAGTGAAAGCGGGGGGGCCAATGAGCAGTTCTTC. Its protein is CASSESGGANEQFF.

This chain links TRBV30 with TRBJ2-3; 9 bases are shared with TRBD2. Germline V lookup: CDR1 GTSNPN, CDR2 SVGIG (reference sequence). V shed 5 bases, J shed 4 bases, and the junction held 13 bases outside the gene matches. This CDR3 spans 16 amino acids. The CDR3 sequence: CAWGRGGSGRSDTQYF. The CDR3 DNA is TGTGCCTGGGGACGAGGGGGTAGCGGGAGATCAGATACGCAGTATTTT.

The chain recombines TRBV6-6 with TRBJ2-7; D unresolved. This CDR3 has 12 amino acids. The ends were cut back, 9 bases at V and 2 bases at J, with 11 bases in the middle. The germline CDR1 and CDR2 sequences are MNHNY and SVGAGI (reference sequence). Written as DNA, the CDR3 is TGTGCCAGTCGGGCCAGTACCTACGAGCAGTACTTC. As protein: CASRASTYEQYF.

The gene calls are TRBV5-4 and TRBJ2-7; a weak D match, TRBD1 (6 bases). The CDR3 runs to 14 residues. V dropped 4 bases and J dropped 0 bases, with 11 bases sitting between them. Germline V gives CDR1 SGHNT, CDR2 YYREEE (reference sequence). As DNA, the CDR3 is TGTGCCAGCAGCCCGGACAGTAACTCCTACGAGCAGTACTTC. It translates to CASSPDSNSYEQYF.

In the case of this clone: An end of the junction does not agree with germline; a read error may underlie this. This chain links TRBV6-1 with TRBJ2-2; 9 bases fit TRBD1. The CDR3 is made up of 15 amino acids. Germline CDR1 is MNHNS and CDR2 is SASEGT. CDR3 nucleotides: TGTGCCAGCAGTCCTTGGACAGGGGTCACCGTGGAGCTGTTTTTT. Translated, it gives CASSPWTGVTVELFF.

V gene TRBV25-1 combines with J gene TRBJ1-1; D call uncertain. This CDR3 has 11 amino acids. CDR1 is MGHDK, CDR2 SYGVNS, per germline. V was trimmed by 3 bases and J by 5 bases, leaving 4 bases between them. The CDR3 loop is CASSEGTEAFF. DNA of the CDR3: TGTGCCAGCAGTGAGGGAACTGAAGCTTTCTTT.

The chain employs TRBV9 and TRBJ2-2; 8 bases are shared with TRBD1. The junction had 8 bases not matched to a gene; V was cut back by 0 bases and J by 4 bases. CDR3 length equals 17 residues. CDR1 is SGDLS and CDR2 is YYNGEE in the germline V gene. CDR3 sequence: CASSVVSGGSVTGELFF. Here the CDR3 DNA reads TGTGCCAGCAGCGTAGTATCAGGGGGCTCGGTCACCGGGGAGCTGTTTTTT. The full variable domain, its missing parts supplied by reference TRBV9 and TRBJ2-2, is DSGVTQTPKHLITATGQRVTLRCSPRSGDLSVYWYQQSLDQGLQFLIQYYNGEERAKGNILERFSAQQFPDLHSELNLSSLELGDSALYFCASSVVSGGSVTGELFFGEGSRLTVL.